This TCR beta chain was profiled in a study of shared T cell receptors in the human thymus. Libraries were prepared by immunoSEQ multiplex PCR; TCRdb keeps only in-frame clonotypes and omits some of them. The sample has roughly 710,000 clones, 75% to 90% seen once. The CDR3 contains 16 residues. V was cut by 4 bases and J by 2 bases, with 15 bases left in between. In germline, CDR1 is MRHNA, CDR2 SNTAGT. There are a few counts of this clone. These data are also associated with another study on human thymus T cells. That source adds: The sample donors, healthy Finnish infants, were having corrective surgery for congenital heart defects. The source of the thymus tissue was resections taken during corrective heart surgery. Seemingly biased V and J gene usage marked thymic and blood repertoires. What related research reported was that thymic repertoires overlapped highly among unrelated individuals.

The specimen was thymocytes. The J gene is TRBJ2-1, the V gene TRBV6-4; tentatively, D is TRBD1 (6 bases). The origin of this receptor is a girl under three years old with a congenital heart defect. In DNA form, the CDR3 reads TGTGCCAGCAGTGCCAACGCGGACAGTACCTACAATGAGCAGTTCTTC. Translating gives CASSANADSTYNEQFF.